One sample yielded the 27 T cell receptor beta chains listed below, sequenced in a study of blood T cells in healthy people across ages. Combining a sample-barcoded 5' primer with a J-beta primer mix, a second PCR ran for about 6 to 11 cycles. TCRdb called the 5' RACE reads again in MiXCR, with one record for every CDR3 protein. Of roughly 730,000 distinct CDR3 sequences in the sample, 56% were seen once. Source material: blood. The receptors come from a middle-aged man in good health.

The chain recombines TRBV7-2 with TRBJ2-1; TRBD2 matches at 9 bases. From germline, CDR1 is SGHTA and CDR2 FQGNSA. This CDR3 is 17 amino acids long. V trimming: 2 bases; J trimming: 7 bases; junction bases outside the gene matches: 12. CDR3 nucleotides: TGTGCCAGCAGCTTATTAGTTGCGGGAGGGTCAAGGAATGAGCAGTTCTTC. Its protein product is CASSLLVAGGSRNEQFF.

The V gene is TRBV6-2 or TRBV6-3, the J gene TRBJ2-1; the match to TRBD1 covers 9 bases. The germline V gene encodes CDR1 MNHEY and CDR2 SVGEGT. V shed 7 bases and J 12 bases; nucleotides not matched to a gene: 4. The CDR3 is made up of 11 amino acids. The CDR3 coding sequence is TGTGCCAGCAACACAGGGGGCCGGCAGTTCTTC. Translating it yields CASNTGGRQFF.

There are a few counts of this clonotype. This rearrangement joins TRBV6-1 to TRBJ2-3; tentatively, D is TRBD2 (7 bases). Germline assignment: CDR1 MNHNS and CDR2 SASEGT. V was trimmed by 7 bases and J by 6 bases, leaving 26 bases between them. This CDR3 region has 17 residues. The DNA for the CDR3 is TGTGCCAGCACGCGAACGGCGGGGGCCATACTAGGGGATACGCAGTATTTT. Translating it yields CASTRTAGAILGDTQYF.

The CDR3 DNA sequence: TGCAGTGCTAGAGATGGGGGGGACTACACAGATACGCAGTATTTT. This translates into CSARDGGDYTDTQYF. The chain joins TRBV20-1 to TRBJ2-3, with 7 bases lining up with TRBD2. CDR3 length: 15 residues. Unmatched junction bases numbered 5, after V lost 0 bases and J lost 2 bases. Per the germline V gene, CDR1 is DFQATT and CDR2 is SNEGSKA (reference sequence).

This clonotype was observed a few times. The rearrangement joins TRBV7-9 to TRBJ1-2; tentative D call: TRBD1 (5 bases). V was clipped by 7 bases and J by 5 bases, with 14 bases between them. The CDR3 is 13 residues long. Germline loops: CDR1 SEHNR, CDR2 FQNEAQ (reference sequence). The CDR3 DNA follows: TGTGCCAGCAAAAGGGACCAACAATATGGCTACACCTTC. This translates into CASKRDQQYGYTF.

This sequence joins TRBV5-1 and TRBJ2-5; a possible D gene is TRBD2 (5 bases). V lost 0 bases and J lost 11, with 32 bases in between. Germline V gives CDR1 SGHRS, CDR2 YFSETQ. The CDR3 has 19 amino acids. The DNA of the CDR3 is TGCGCCAGCAGCTTGGTTTTCGGATCGGGCTCCTCTGACTACAATGAGCAGTACTTC. It yields the protein CASSLVFGSGSSDYNEQYF.

This clonotype was detected a few times. CDR3 sequence reads: CASSFGRTTSYEQYF. The CDR3, as DNA: TGCGCCAGCAGCTTCGGAAGGACAACATCCTACGAGCAGTACTTC. The chain couples TRBV5-1 to TRBJ2-7; a possible D gene is TRBD1 (5 bases). V was cut by 2 bases and J by 1 base, with 13 bases left in between. CDR3 size: 15 residues. CDR1 is SGHRS, CDR2 YFSETQ, per germline.

A few counts support this clonotype. This sequence joins TRBV7-9 and TRBJ1-2; D perhaps matches TRBD1 (6 bases). The V and J ends lost 3 bases and 6 bases respectively, with 14 bases between them. Germline V lookup: CDR1 SEHNR, CDR2 FQNEAQ (reference sequence). This CDR3 has 14 residues. The CDR3 DNA reads TGTGCCAGCAGCTTCTCCAGGGGTAGGGATGGCTACACCTTC. Amino acid sequence: CASSFSRGRDGYTF.

V and J are TRBV3-1 and TRBJ2-7, with D perhaps given as TRBD1 or TRBD2 (5 bases each). Germline values: CDR1 LGHDT, CDR2 YNNKEL (reference sequence). The CDR3 contains 15 residues. The V end lost 4 bases, the J end lost 3 bases, and 16 bases lay between the germline ends. The CDR3 loop is CASSPAGAQFYEQYF. The DNA for the CDR3 is TGTGCCAGCAGCCCAGCCGGGGCCCAATTCTACGAGCAGTACTTC.

This clonotype has just a few counts. The chain couples TRBV15 to TRBJ2-5; 10 nucleotides agree with TRBD2. V lost 4 bases to trimming and J lost 0 bases; unmatched junction nucleotides: 5. The CDR3 totals 16 residues. CDR1 and CDR2 (germline): LNHNV, YYDKDF (reference sequence). CDR3 bases: TGTGCCACCAGCAACCTCGGACTAGCGGACCAAGAGACCCAGTACTTC. Its protein product is CATSNLGLADQETQYF.

The chain links TRBV9 to TRBJ2-7; D remains unclear. Trimming left V 0 bases short and J 3 bases short, with 13 bases between. The CDR3 consists of 15 residues. CDR1 is SGDLS, CDR2 YYNGEE, per germline. The CDR3 nucleotides are TGTGCCAGCAGCGTAGGTACAGAAGTTAGCTACGAGCAGTACTTC. Translation gives CASSVGTEVSYEQYF.

About this clonotype itself: One end of the junction fails to match germline, which may point to a read error. The genes are TRBV3-1 and TRBJ2-3; 7 bases map to TRBD1. CDR1 LGHDT and CDR2 YNNKEL come from the germline V gene (reference sequence). This CDR3 spans 16 amino acids. This CDR3 is CASSRDRVERTDTQYF. CDR3 nucleotide sequence: TGTGCTAGCAGCCGAGACAGGGTTGAGCGCACAGATACGCAGTATTTT.

The rearrangement uses TRBV7-9 and TRBJ1-1, with D possibly being TRBD1 (6 bases). Germline CDR1 reads SEHNR; CDR2 reads FQNEAQ (reference sequence). This CDR3 region has 15 residues. The V end was cut by 5 bases, the J end by 6 bases, with 19 bases between. In nucleotides, the CDR3 is TGTGCCAGCAGCGGCCACAGGGAAGGTGGCTCTGAAGCTTTCTTT. Residues: CASSGHREGGSEAFF.

This clonotype has a handful of counts. This rearrangement joins TRBV7-6 to TRBJ2-3; D not certain. This CDR3 is built from 15 residues. V shed 1 base and J shed 5 bases, with 13 bases lying between them. CDR1 is SGHVS, CDR2 FNYEAQ, per germline. In nucleotides, the CDR3 is TGTGCCAGCAGCTTAGAGGCCTATTCGGGAGATACGCAGTATTTT. It encodes CASSLEAYSGDTQYF.

This chain uses TRBV29-1 with TRBJ2-7, with a possible D match to TRBD2 (6 bases). CDR1 SQVTM and CDR2 ANQGSEA come from the germline V gene. The CDR3 consists of 14 residues. The ends were cut back, 3 bases at V and 2 bases at J, with 14 bases in the middle. CDR3 in amino acids: CSVDLGSGAYEQYF. The CDR3 DNA follows: TGCAGCGTTGATCTCGGGAGTGGGGCCTACGAGCAGTACTTC.

The V call is TRBV24-1, the J call TRBJ1-1; the D is unclear. The germline gives CDR1 KGHDR, CDR2 SFDVKD. There are 15 residues in the CDR3. V was cut by 3 bases and J by 1 base, with 11 bases left in between. The CDR3 coding sequence is TGTGCCACCAGTGATGGCGACACCCGGAACACTGAAGCTTTCTTT. It translates to CATSDGDTRNTEAFF.

The chain is built from TRBV20-1 and TRBJ2-7; 7 nucleotides align to TRBD1. This CDR3 contains 13 residues. Germline lookup yields CDR1 DFQATT and CDR2 SNEGSKA (reference sequence). The V and J ends lost 1 base and 7 bases, in that order; junction bases with no gene match: 7. For the CDR3, the DNA is TGCAGTGCTAGAGTCCCCGGGACAGAAGAGCAGTACTTC. This encodes CSARVPGTEEQYF.

This chain uses TRBV5-1 with TRBJ2-3; no clear D gene. V was pared by 4 bases and J by 10 bases, with 22 bases between. Per germline, CDR1 SGHRS and CDR2 YFSETQ. This CDR3 spans 15 amino acids. The CDR3 coding sequence is TGCGCCAGCAGCCACGGTTCCCCTGAAGCGAATCCGCAGTATTTT. Its translation: CASSHGSPEANPQYF.

This clonotype was counted only a few times. The chain links TRBV5-1 to TRBJ2-3; tentatively, D is TRBD2 (5 bases). Germline CDR1 SGHRS, CDR2 YFSETQ. V gave up 4 bases and J gave up 0 bases, with 15 bases separating them. The CDR3 contains 16 residues. The CDR3 DNA reads TGCGCCAGCAGCCGGCAAGCGGATTCTAGCACAGATACGCAGTATTTT. Translation: CASSRQADSSTDTQYF. Full variable domain (outside the CDR3, taken from reference TRBV5-1 and TRBJ2-3): KAGVTQTPRYLIKTRGQQVTLSCSPISGHRSVSWYQQTPGQGLQFLFEYFSETQRNKGNFPGRFSGRQFSNSRSEMNVSTLELGDSALYLCASSRQADSSTDTQYFGPGTRLTVL.

Worth noting for this clonotype: This clone may be a read error of a much larger clone one base away. This chain joins TRBV20-1 and TRBJ1-4, with D unclear. This CDR3 spans 14 amino acids. CDR1 is DFQATT and CDR2 is SNEGSKA in the germline V gene (reference sequence). The CDR3 nucleotides are TGCAGTGCTAGAGATAGGTGGGGTAATGAAAGACTGTTTTTT. It specifies CSARDRWGNERLFF.

The chain employs TRBV24-1 and TRBJ2-1; D is undetermined. Germline V gene data show CDR1 as KGHDR and CDR2 as SFDVKD. The V end lost 2 bases, the J end lost 10 bases, and 11 bases lay between the germline ends. The CDR3 contains 13 residues. The CDR3 nucleotides read TGTGCCACCAGTGATTCCGGGCTCAGGGAGCAGTTCTTC. It encodes CATSDSGLREQFF.

The J gene is TRBJ1-2, the V gene TRBV5-4; D remains unclear. The germline gives CDR1 SGHNT, CDR2 YYREEE (reference sequence). V was shortened by 5 bases and J by 8 bases, with 19 bases between the two germline ends. The length of the CDR3 is 14 residues. In nucleotides, the CDR3 is TGTGCCAGCAGTTCTCCCCGGCCCTTCGTAGGCTACACCTTC. As protein: CASSSPRPFVGYTF.

This clonotype has only a few counts. This rearrangement joins TRBV29-1 to TRBJ2-5, with D perhaps matching TRBD1 (6 bases). This CDR3 has 13 amino acids. V lost 2 bases to trimming and J lost 5 bases, with 12 bases between them. Germline CDR1 reads SQVTM; CDR2 reads ANQGSEA. The CDR3 protein is CSVETRGLETQYF. Written as DNA, the CDR3 is TGCAGCGTTGAAACCAGGGGATTGGAGACCCAGTACTTC.

The V gene is TRBV20-1, the J gene TRBJ2-3; TRBD1 is a possible D gene (5 bases). V was trimmed by 0 bases and J by 6 bases, leaving 22 bases between them. Germline V lookup: CDR1 DFQATT, CDR2 SNEGSKA (reference sequence). CDR3 length: 17 amino acids. The CDR3 nucleotides read TGCAGTGCTAGAGATGCCCTGCTCGGGTTATCAGGGGATACGCAGTATTTT. Translated, it gives CSARDALLGLSGDTQYF.

This clonotype was found once. Sequence at one end of the junction differs from germline and may be a read error. V and J are TRBV7-2 and TRBJ2-5; maybe TRBD1 (7 bases). Germline loops: CDR1 SGHTA, CDR2 FQGNSA. This CDR3 has 14 residues. The CDR3 DNA follows: TGTGCCGGCAGCCCGGAGGGACAGCAAGAGACCCAGTACTTC. It specifies CAGSPEGQQETQYF.

J is TRBJ2-1 and V is TRBV29-1; 14 nucleotides match TRBD2. Germline CDR1 and CDR2: SQVTM and ANQGSEA. V dropped 5 bases and J dropped 0; count of bases not matched to a gene: 3. This CDR3 has 16 amino acids. The CDR3 spells CSVIGTSGSSYNEQFF. The CDR3 nucleotides are TGCAGCGTTATCGGGACTAGCGGGAGCTCCTACAATGAGCAGTTCTTC.

The CDR3 sequence is CASSFGRYQPQHF. Written as DNA, the CDR3 is TGTGCCAGCAGTTTCGGCCGCTATCAGCCCCAGCATTTT. The chain uses TRBV12-3 or TRBV12-4 and TRBJ1-5; no clear D gene. Between the trimmed V and J ends, which lost 3 bases and 5 bases, there was a span of 8 bases. CDR3 size: 13 residues.